The T cell receptor beta chain under discussion was sequenced for a study of T cells in Graves' hyperthyroidism and ophthalmopathy. Study at large: Upon initial diagnosis and before any treatment, peripheral blood was collected.

RNA transcripts served as the template for amplifying TCR beta CDR3 regions. First-round RT-PCR of the TCR CDR3 relied on the HTBI primer set. A single record per CDR3 protein comes from TCRdb applying MiXCR to the multiplex PCR reads. Of more than 300,000 distinct CDR3 sequences listed, less than 15% are singletons. This clonotype has at least ten counts. The definition of stable Graves' hyperthyroidism was no ophthalmopathy progression within 18 months. Subjects aged 18 to 65 presented with newly diagnosed hyperthyroidism of less than 2 months' duration. Exclusion followed for patients with uncontrolled infection, other autoimmune disease, pregnancy or lactation. Germline assignment: CDR1 MDHEN and CDR2 SYDVKM. The CDR3 is 15 amino acids. V trimming: 6 bases; J trimming: 7 bases; junction bases outside the gene matches: 11.

This receptor was identified in a woman under 30 with Graves' hyperthyroidism. The chain uses TRBV28 and TRBJ1-5, with 8 nucleotides matching TRBD1. Sequencing used blood. The CDR3 loop is CASRLLRGLGQPQHF. CDR3 DNA: TGTGCCAGCAGGTTACTCAGGGGGCTGGGACAGCCCCAGCATTTT. The full variable domain, rest sourced from reference TRBV28 and TRBJ1-5, is DVKVTQSSRYLVKRTGEKVFLECVQDMDHENMFWYRQDPGLGLRLIYFSYDVKMKEKGDIPEGYSVSREKKERFSLILESASTNQTSMYLCASRLLRGLGQPQHFGDGTRLSIL.